The sequence of this TCR beta chain was determined in a study of CD4 T cells in relation to SARS-CoV-2 and coronaviruses. As for the study in general: TCR beta CDR3s were sequenced after roughly 10-day antigen culture of PBMCs.

Broader study findings: Monoreactive clones expanded significantly more to SARS-CoV-2 than crossreactive clones did.

Germline CDR1 reads SGHRS; CDR2 reads YFSETQ. This CDR3 contains 15 residues. Trimming left V 0 bases short and J 1 base short, with 10 bases between. Assay: immunoSEQ multiplex PCR; the TCRdb copy retains only in-frame clones and omits some. Of 20,000 to 30,000 clones in the sample, over 65% were seen once. Before the COVID-19 pandemic, during about 2011-2019, CD4+ T cells were taken from unexposed donors. After less than 11 days of culture, CD4+ T cells were isolated. Unexposed-donor CD4+ T cells were probed with SARS-CoV-2 S/N and four cold-coronavirus spikes, cells permitting. On days 3 and 7, cultures got half fresh IL-2 medium. For this clone: What it recognizes is unknown.

The sequencing input was CD4+ T cells from PBMCs, cultured in vitro. The sequence derives from a human donor in good health. The chain is built from TRBV5-1 and TRBJ1-1; tentatively, D is TRBD1 (5 bases). CDR3: CASSLETGGNTEAFF. CDR3 nucleotide sequence: TGCGCCAGCAGCTTGGAGACGGGGGGGAACACTGAAGCTTTCTTT.